This TCR beta chain was sequenced in a study of blood T cell repertoires in COVID-19. Across the study: The analysed material was cDNA or gDNA that came from T cells, B-cell-depleted T cells, or PBMCs.

The V gene's germline CDR1 is MGHRA and CDR2 YSYEKL. Between the trimmed V and J ends, which lost 1 base and 2 bases, there was a span of 15 bases. The length of the CDR3 is 17 residues. Original handling: By means of reference gene primer amplification, nucleated cell counts were estimated. The assay was immunoSEQ multiplex PCR, and TCRdb's table has in-frame clones only and misses some. The DNA was the basis for D and trimming; V, J and clone size are from that table. This table holds some 230,000 clones, around 91% found once. The chain links TRBV4-1 to TRBJ1-5; the D is unclear. The specimen was PBMCs or T cells enriched from blood (not recorded which). The receptor comes from a woman in her late teens or twenties in a cohort exposed to, infected with or recovered from COVID-19 (not recorded which). CDR3 nucleotides: TGCGCCAGCAGCCAAGGGTACACCGCTGGTGGCAATCAGCCCCAGCATTTT. The encoded protein is CASSQGYTAGGNQPQHF.